This T cell receptor beta chain was retrieved from a study of cytomegalovirus exposure and HLA in healthy donors. Study outcomes and limitations: The authors considered a cluster of highly shared sequence variants likely to be a sequencing artifact.

The PCR made use of 60 Vbeta and 13 Jbeta primers. The method was immunoSEQ multiplex PCR; TCRdb's version includes in-frame clones alone and lacks a portion of them. The sample lists roughly 150,000 clones, approximately 83% seen once, with 2% to 3% in the top ten. About this clone itself: Its antigen is unknown.

The V end lost 6 bases, the J end lost 7 bases, and 16 bases lay between the germline ends. The CDR3 has 14 amino acids. CDR1 and CDR2 from the germline V gene are SNHLY and FYNNEI. The sequenced sample was PBMCs. The TCR sequence derives from a male donor in good health and CMV-seronegative. The chain combines TRBV2 with TRBJ2-1; a weak D match, TRBD1 (5 bases). CDR3 residues: CASRQSIPGNEQFF. The CDR3 region has the DNA TGTGCCAGCAGGCAATCTATCCCAGGGAATGAGCAGTTCTTC.